This paragraph covers one T cell receptor beta chain sequence. This entry is derived from a study of blood T cell repertoires in COVID-19. Looking at the study overall: Collection of acute and convalescent COVID-19 samples took place in the United States, Italy and Spain.

Data came from immunoSEQ multiplex PCR; TCRdb stores just in-frame clones and leaves some out. The sample has around 300,000 clones; roughly 90% are singletons. Trimming pared 0 bases from V and 0 bases from J, leaving 12 bases between. The CDR3 has 17 residues. Looked up from germline, CDR1 is LNHNV and CDR2 is YYDKDF (reference sequence). The chain couples TRBV15 to TRBJ1-3; perhaps TRBD1 as D (5 bases). The material sequenced was peripheral blood. This clonotype was sampled from a woman in her thirties or forties who had recovered from COVID-19. CDR3 coding DNA: TGTGCCACCAGCAGAGATCAACAGGCCACCTCTGGAAACACCATATATTTT. Amino acids: CATSRDQQATSGNTIYF.